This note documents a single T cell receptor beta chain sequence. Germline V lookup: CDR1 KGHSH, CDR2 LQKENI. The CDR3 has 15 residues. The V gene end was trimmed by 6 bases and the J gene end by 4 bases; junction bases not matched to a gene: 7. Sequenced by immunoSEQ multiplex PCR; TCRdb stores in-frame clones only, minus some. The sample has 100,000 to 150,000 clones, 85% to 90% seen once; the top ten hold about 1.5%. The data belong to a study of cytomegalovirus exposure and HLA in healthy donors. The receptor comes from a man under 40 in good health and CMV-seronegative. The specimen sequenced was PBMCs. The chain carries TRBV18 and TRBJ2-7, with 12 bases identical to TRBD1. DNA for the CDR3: TGTGCCAGCTCCCTTGGGACAGGGGGCGAGTACGAGCAGTACTTC. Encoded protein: CASSLGTGGEYEQYF.